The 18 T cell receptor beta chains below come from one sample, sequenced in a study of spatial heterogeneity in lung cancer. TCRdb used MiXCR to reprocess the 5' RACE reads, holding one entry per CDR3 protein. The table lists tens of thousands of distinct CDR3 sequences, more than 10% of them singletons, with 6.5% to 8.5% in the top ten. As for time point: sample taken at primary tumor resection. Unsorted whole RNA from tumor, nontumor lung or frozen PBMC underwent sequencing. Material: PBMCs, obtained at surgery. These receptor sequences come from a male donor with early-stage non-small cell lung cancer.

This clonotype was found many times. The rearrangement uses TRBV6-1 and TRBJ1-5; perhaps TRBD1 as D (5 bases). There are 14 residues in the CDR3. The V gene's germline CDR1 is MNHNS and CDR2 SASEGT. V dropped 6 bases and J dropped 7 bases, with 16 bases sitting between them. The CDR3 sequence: CASSVAWGGQPQHF. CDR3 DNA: TGTGCCAGCAGCGTAGCCTGGGGCGGCCAGCCCCAGCATTTT.

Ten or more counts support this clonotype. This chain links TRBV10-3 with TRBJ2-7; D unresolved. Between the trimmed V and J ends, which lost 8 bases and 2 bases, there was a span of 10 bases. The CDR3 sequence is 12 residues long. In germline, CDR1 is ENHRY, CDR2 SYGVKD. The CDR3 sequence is CAIGWKPYEQYF. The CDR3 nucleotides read TGTGCCATCGGGTGGAAGCCCTACGAGCAGTACTTC.

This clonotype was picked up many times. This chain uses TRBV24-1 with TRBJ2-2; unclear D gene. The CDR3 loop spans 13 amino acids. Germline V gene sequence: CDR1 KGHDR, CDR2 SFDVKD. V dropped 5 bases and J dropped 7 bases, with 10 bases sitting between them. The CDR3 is CATSARIGGELFF. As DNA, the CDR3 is TGTGCCACCAGTGCCCGGATTGGCGGGGAGCTGTTTTTT.

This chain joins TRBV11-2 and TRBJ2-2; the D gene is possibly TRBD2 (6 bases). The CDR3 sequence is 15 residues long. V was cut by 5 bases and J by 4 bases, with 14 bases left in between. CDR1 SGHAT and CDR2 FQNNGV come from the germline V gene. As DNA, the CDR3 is TGTGCCAGCAGCACCAACGCCGGGAGCACCGGGGAGCTGTTTTTT. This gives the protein CASSTNAGSTGELFF.

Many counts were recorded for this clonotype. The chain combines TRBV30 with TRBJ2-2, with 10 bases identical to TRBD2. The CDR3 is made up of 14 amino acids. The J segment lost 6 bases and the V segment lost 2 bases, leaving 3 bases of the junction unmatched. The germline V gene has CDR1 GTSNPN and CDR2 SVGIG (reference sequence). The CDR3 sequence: CAWSTGLASGELFF. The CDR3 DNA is TGTGCCTGGAGTACGGGACTAGCGTCCGGGGAGCTGTTTTTT.

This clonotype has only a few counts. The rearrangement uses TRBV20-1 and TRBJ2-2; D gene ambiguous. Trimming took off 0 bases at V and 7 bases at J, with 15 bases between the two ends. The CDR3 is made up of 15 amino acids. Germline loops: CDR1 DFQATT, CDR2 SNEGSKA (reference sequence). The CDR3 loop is CSARDRGRGFGELFF. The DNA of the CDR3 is TGCAGTGCTAGAGATCGAGGTCGAGGATTCGGGGAGCTGTTTTTT.

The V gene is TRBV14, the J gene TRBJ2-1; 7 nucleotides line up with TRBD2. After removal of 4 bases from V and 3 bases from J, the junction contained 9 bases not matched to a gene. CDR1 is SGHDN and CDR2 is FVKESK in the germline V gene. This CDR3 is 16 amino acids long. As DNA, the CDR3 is TGTGCCAGCAGCCCCCGAGGACTAGTACGCTACAATGAGCAGTTCTTC. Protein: CASSPRGLVRYNEQFF.

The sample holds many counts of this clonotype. CDR3 sequence reads: CSVEGFRWRETQYF. In nucleotides, the CDR3 is TGCAGCGTTGAGGGTTTCAGGTGGAGGGAGACCCAGTACTTC. This chain links TRBV29-1 with TRBJ2-5, with D possibly matching TRBD2 (5 bases). Germline values: CDR1 SQVTM, CDR2 ANQGSEA. The CDR3 is made up of 14 amino acids. V gave up 3 bases and J gave up 5 bases, with 16 bases separating them.

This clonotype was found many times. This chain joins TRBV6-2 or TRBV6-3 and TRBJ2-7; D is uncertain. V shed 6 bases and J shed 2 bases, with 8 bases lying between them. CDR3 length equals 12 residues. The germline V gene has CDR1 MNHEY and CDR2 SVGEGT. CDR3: CASSFGPYEQYF. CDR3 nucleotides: TGTGCCAGCAGCTTCGGTCCCTACGAGCAGTACTTC.

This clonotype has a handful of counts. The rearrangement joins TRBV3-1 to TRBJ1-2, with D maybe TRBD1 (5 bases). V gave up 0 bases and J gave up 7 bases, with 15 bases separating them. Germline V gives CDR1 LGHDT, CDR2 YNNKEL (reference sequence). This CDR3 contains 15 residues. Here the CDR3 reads CASSQDPRADLGYTF. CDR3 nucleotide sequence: TGTGCCAGCAGCCAAGATCCCAGGGCGGACCTTGGCTACACCTTC.

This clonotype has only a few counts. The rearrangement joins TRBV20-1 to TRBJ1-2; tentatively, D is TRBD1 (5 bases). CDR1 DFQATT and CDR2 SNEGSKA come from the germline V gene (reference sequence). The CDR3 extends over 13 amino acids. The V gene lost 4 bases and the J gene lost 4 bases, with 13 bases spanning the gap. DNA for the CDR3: TGCAGTGCTAAGGCACCCGGGGGCTATGGCTACACCTTC. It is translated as CSAKAPGGYGYTF.

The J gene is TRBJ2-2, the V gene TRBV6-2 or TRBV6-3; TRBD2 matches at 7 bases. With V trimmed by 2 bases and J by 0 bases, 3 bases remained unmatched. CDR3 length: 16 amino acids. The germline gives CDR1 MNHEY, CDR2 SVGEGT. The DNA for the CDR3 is TGTGCCAGCAGTTACGCCGGGGGGTCGAACACCGGGGAGCTGTTTTTT. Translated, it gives CASSYAGGSNTGELFF.

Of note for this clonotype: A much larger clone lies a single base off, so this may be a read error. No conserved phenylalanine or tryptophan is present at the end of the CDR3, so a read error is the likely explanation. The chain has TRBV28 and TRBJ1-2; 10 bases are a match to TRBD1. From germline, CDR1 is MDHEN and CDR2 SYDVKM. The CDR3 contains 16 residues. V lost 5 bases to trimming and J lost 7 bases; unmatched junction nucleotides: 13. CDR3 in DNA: TGTGCCAGCAGTCCCTCCGGCTGGGACAGGGGAGCTGGCTACACCCTC. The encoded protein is CASSPSGWDRGAGYTL.

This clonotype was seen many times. The chain's CDR3 is CSAERETQYF. For the CDR3, the DNA is TGCAGCGCTGAGAGAGAGACCCAGTACTTC. The genes are TRBV29-1 and TRBJ2-5; D gene ambiguous. V was trimmed by 7 bases and J by 4 bases, leaving 7 bases between them. CDR3 length: 10 residues. Germline lookup yields CDR1 SQVTM and CDR2 ANQGSEA.

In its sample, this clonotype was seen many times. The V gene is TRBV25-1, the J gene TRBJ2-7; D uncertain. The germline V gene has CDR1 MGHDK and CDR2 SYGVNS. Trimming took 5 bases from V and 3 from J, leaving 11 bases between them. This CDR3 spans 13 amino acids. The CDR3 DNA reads TGTGCCAGCAGTACCGGGCTACTCTACGAGCAGTACTTC. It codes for CASSTGLLYEQYF.

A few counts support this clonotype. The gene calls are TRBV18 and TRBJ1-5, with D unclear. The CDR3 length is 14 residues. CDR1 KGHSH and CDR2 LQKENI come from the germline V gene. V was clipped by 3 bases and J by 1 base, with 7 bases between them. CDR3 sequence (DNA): TGTGCCAGCTCACCTCTGGACAGCAATCAGCCCCAGCATTTT. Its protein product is CASSPLDSNQPQHF.

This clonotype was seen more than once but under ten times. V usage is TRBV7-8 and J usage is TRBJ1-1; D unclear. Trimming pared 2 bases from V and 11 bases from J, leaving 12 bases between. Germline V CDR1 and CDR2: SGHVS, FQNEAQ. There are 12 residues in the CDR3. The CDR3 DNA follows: TGTGCCAGCAGCTTACAACCAGCCGAGGCTTTCTTT. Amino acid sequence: CASSLQPAEAFF.

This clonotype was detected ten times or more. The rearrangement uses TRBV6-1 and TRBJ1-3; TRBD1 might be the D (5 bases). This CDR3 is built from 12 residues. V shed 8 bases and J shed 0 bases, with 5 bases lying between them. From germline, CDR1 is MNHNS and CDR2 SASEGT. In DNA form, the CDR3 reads TGTGCCAGCGACAGCTCTGGAAACACCATATATTTT. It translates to CASDSSGNTIYF.